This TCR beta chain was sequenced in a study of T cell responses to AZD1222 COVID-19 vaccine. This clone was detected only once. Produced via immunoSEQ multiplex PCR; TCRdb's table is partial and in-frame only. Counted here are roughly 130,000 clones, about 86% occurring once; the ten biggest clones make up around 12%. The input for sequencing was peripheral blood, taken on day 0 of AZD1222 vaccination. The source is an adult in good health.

The CDR3, as DNA: TGTGCCAGCTCACCAGGGGTTGCGGGAGCGGCTGGAAACACCATATATTTT. As protein: CASSPGVAGAAGNTIYF. V usage is TRBV18 and J usage is TRBJ1-3; no clear D gene. Germline-derived CDR1 and CDR2 are KGHSH and LQKENI. V was pared by 2 bases and J by 2 bases, with 16 bases between. This CDR3 region has 17 residues.